These 24 T cell receptor beta chains were sequenced from one sample in a study of early T cells in non-severe SARS-CoV-2 infection. TCRdb processed the 5' RACE reads anew with MiXCR; each CDR3 protein has one entry. The sample consists of about 98,000 distinct CDR3 sequences, approximately 11% of them appearing once. The sample comprised whole blood. Receptors originate from an adult who was a healthcare worker with PCR-confirmed SARS-CoV-2 infection or an uninfected control (not recorded which).

CDR3 protein: CASSPLAGGPETQYF. In nucleotides, the CDR3 is TGTGCCAGCAGCCCCCTAGCGGGGGGGCCCGAGACCCAGTACTTC. This chain connects TRBV7-2 to TRBJ2-5; 12 positions agree with TRBD2. Germline-derived CDR1 and CDR2 are SGHTA and FQGNSA. The CDR3 runs to 15 residues. V gave up 5 bases and J gave up 5 bases; unmatched junction bases: 6.

This clonotype was counted between two and nine times. This sequence joins TRBV3-1 and TRBJ2-1; a weak D match, TRBD2 (6 bases). The V gene lost 4 bases and the J gene lost 3 bases, with 13 bases spanning the gap. This CDR3 contains 15 residues. Germline CDR1 is LGHDT and CDR2 is YNNKEL (reference sequence). CDR3 amino acids: CASSPLRRGYNEQFF. In DNA form, the CDR3 reads TGTGCCAGCAGCCCGCTTCGGCGGGGCTACAATGAGCAGTTCTTC.

CDR3 sequence (DNA): TGCGCCAGCAGCTTGGGGGACGAAGGTAGCAATCAGCCCCAGCATTTT. Protein product: CASSLGDEGSNQPQHF. V and J are TRBV5-1 and TRBJ1-5; D is possibly TRBD1 (5 bases). Germline CDR1 is SGHRS and CDR2 is YFSETQ. V lost 0 bases and J 0 bases, leaving 10 bases between the germline ends. This CDR3 comprises 16 residues.

The V and J genes are TRBV20-1 and TRBJ1-4; the D is unclear. There are 13 residues in the CDR3. Germline V lookup: CDR1 DFQATT, CDR2 SNEGSKA (reference sequence). The V and J ends lost 3 bases and 4 bases respectively, with 9 bases between them. CDR3 sequence reads: CSASAAINEKLFF. The CDR3, as DNA: TGCAGTGCTAGTGCAGCGATTAATGAAAAACTGTTTTTT.

The chain combines TRBV29-1 with TRBJ2-6, with 8 bases fitting TRBD1. The V gene end was trimmed by 4 bases and the J gene end by 2 bases; junction bases not matched to a gene: 1. Germline V gives CDR1 SQVTM, CDR2 ANQGSEA. The CDR3 is 14 residues long. CDR3 sequence: CSVGQGTGANVLTF. The CDR3 nucleotides are TGCAGCGTTGGACAGGGGACTGGGGCCAACGTCCTGACTTTC.

V and J are TRBV5-1 and TRBJ1-1, with D uncertain. The CDR3 spans 16 residues. Trimming took off 2 bases at V and 1 base at J, with 15 bases between the two ends. Germline CDR1 SGHRS, CDR2 YFSETQ. The DNA of the CDR3 is TGCGCCAGCAGCTTCGCCCCAGACCCCGGGAACACTGAAGCTTTCTTT. Translation: CASSFAPDPGNTEAFF. The full variable domain, in which reference TRBV5-1 and TRBJ1-1 provide the parts outside the CDR3, is KAGVTQTPRYLIKTRGQQVTLSCSPISGHRSVSWYQQTPGQGLQFLFEYFSETQRNKGNFPGRFSGRQFSNSRSEMNVSTLELGDSALYLCASSFAPDPGNTEAFFGQGTRLTVV.

This clonotype was observed a few times. The V gene is TRBV18, the J gene TRBJ2-2; tentative D call: TRBD2 (6 bases). This CDR3 is built from 17 residues. The V gene lost 6 bases and the J gene lost 0 bases, with 17 bases spanning the gap. CDR1 is KGHSH, CDR2 LQKENI, per germline. CDR3 region: CASSSYLPGANTGELFF. The CDR3 bases are TGTGCCAGCTCGTCCTATTTGCCGGGAGCGAACACCGGGGAGCTGTTTTTT. The whole variable domain, filled in from reference TRBV18 and TRBJ2-2, reads NAGVMQNPRHLVRRRGQEARLRCSPMKGHSHVYWYRQLPEEGLKFMVYLQKENIIDESGMPKERFSAEFPKEGPSILRIQQVVRGDSAAYFCASSSYLPGANTGELFFGEGSRLTVL.

This clonotype was seen repeatedly, ten times or more. This chain uses TRBV4-1 with TRBJ2-3; either TRBD1 or TRBD2 may supply D (5 bases each). V lost 7 bases, J lost 4 bases, and 21 bases lay in between. The CDR3 is 16 residues long. CDR1 is MGHRA, CDR2 YSYEKL, per germline. The CDR3 sequence: CASISSPQGRADTQYF. CDR3 coding DNA: TGCGCCAGCATCTCGAGCCCCCAGGGACGGGCAGATACGCAGTATTTT.

The V gene is TRBV5-1, the J gene TRBJ2-5; D unresolved. V lost 0 bases and J 3 bases, leaving 9 bases between the germline ends. Germline values: CDR1 SGHRS, CDR2 YFSETQ. The length of the CDR3 is 14 residues. CDR3 nucleotide sequence: TGCGCCAGCAGCTTGGGGGCAGGTGAAGAGACCCAGTACTTC. Translated, it gives CASSLGAGEETQYF. Supplemented by reference TRBV5-1 and TRBJ2-5, the full variable domain reads KAGVTQTPRYLIKTRGQQVTLSCSPISGHRSVSWYQQTPGQGLQFLFEYFSETQRNKGNFPGRFSGRQFSNSRSEMNVSTLELGDSALYLCASSLGAGEETQYFGPGTRLLVL.

This clonotype was seen more than once but under ten times. The chain carries TRBV6-6 and TRBJ1-3; D unclear. Germline V lookup: CDR1 MNHNY, CDR2 SVGAGI (reference sequence). V was clipped by 2 bases and J by 0 bases, with 11 bases between them. The CDR3 runs to 16 residues. Here the CDR3 reads CASSYQARPSGNTIYF. CDR3 nucleotide sequence: TGTGCCAGCAGTTACCAGGCTCGTCCCTCTGGAAACACCATATATTTT.

This clonotype was observed a few times. The CDR3 loop reads CASKSGRVPLETQYF. The CDR3 nucleotides read TGTGCTTCAAAGAGCGGGAGGGTACCTCTGGAGACCCAGTACTTC. The rearrangement joins TRBV11-1 to TRBJ2-5; 10 bases fit TRBD2. The germline CDR1 and CDR2 sequences are SGHAT and FQDESV (reference sequence). The CDR3 is 15 residues long. The full variable domain, rest sourced from reference TRBV11-1 and TRBJ2-5, is EAEVAQSPRYKITEKSQAVAFWCDPISGHATLYWYRQILGQGPELLVQFQDESVVDDSQLPKDRFSAERLKGVDSTLKIQPAELGDSAMYLCASKSGRVPLETQYFGPGTRLLVL.

The chain recombines TRBV7-9 with TRBJ2-3; possibly TRBD1 for D (5 bases). Deletions cut 2 bases from V and 4 bases from J, with 13 bases between. This CDR3 contains 15 residues. In germline, CDR1 is SEHNR, CDR2 FQNEAQ (reference sequence). CDR3 protein: CASSLCYRTSDTQYF. The CDR3 DNA sequence: TGTGCCAGCAGCTTATGTTACAGGACGTCAGATACGCAGTATTTT.

DNA for the CDR3: TGTGCCAGCAGTGAAATGGGGGGATCAGATACGCAGTATTTT. Protein sequence: CASSEMGGSDTQYF. The chain has TRBV2 and TRBJ2-3; D is possibly TRBD2 (6 bases). The ends were cut back, 2 bases at V and 4 bases at J, with 10 bases in the middle. Germline V gene data show CDR1 as SNHLY and CDR2 as FYNNEI. CDR3 length: 14 residues.

This rearrangement joins TRBV5-3 to TRBJ2-7, with TRBD2 matching over 7 bases. TRBV5-3 counts as an open reading frame of uncertain function. V gave up 4 bases and J gave up 9 bases; unmatched junction bases: 10. The CDR3 consists of 13 residues. CDR3 bases: TGTGCCAGAAGCGGGGAGACTAGCAGGGTGCAGTACTTC. Translated: CARSGETSRVQYF.

This clonotype was seen more than once but under ten times. V gene TRBV29-1 combines with J gene TRBJ1-1; D gene unclear. The germline V and J ends were trimmed by 5 bases and 1 base, with 8 bases remaining between them. Germline values: CDR1 SQVTM, CDR2 ANQGSEA. This CDR3 has 12 residues. As DNA, the CDR3 is TGCAGCGTTAAGTGGGGGAACACTGAAGCTTTCTTT. This codes for CSVKWGNTEAFF.

At least ten counts were recorded for this clonotype. This sequence joins TRBV5-1 and TRBJ1-1; a weak D match, TRBD1 (5 bases). The CDR3 consists of 13 residues. V lost 0 bases and J lost 6, with 9 bases in between. Germline lookup yields CDR1 SGHRS and CDR2 YFSETQ. CDR3 protein: CASSLVATAEAFF. The CDR3 DNA follows: TGCGCCAGCAGCTTGGTTGCGACAGCTGAAGCTTTCTTT.

J is TRBJ2-7 and V is TRBV5-6, with a weak D call TRBD1 (6 bases). The V and J ends lost 4 bases and 6 bases respectively, with 17 bases between them. The CDR3 totals 14 residues. Germline CDR1 is SGHDT and CDR2 is YYEEEE. CDR3 residues: CASSRAGQLFEQYF. CDR3 coding DNA: TGTGCCAGCAGCCGGGCCGGACAGCTCTTCGAGCAGTACTTC.

This clonotype was picked up many times. The chain joins TRBV29-1 to TRBJ2-2; D call uncertain. Trimming stripped 4 bases from V and 2 bases from J, with 5 bases between. Per the germline V gene, CDR1 is SQVTM and CDR2 is ANQGSEA. This CDR3 comprises 12 residues. CDR3 DNA sequence: TGCAGCGTTGTGTCAAACACCGGGGAGCTGTTTTTT. Amino acids: CSVVSNTGELFF.

This clonotype was observed many times. The chain is built from TRBV7-2 and TRBJ1-3, with 9 bases fitting TRBD1. The CDR3 is 17 amino acids. The junction had 19 bases not matched to a gene; V was cut back by 8 bases and J by 8 bases. Looked up from germline, CDR1 is SGHTA and CDR2 is FQGNSA. The CDR3: CASAMGAGTGPAYTIYF. In nucleotides, the CDR3 is TGTGCCAGCGCTATGGGTGCCGGGACAGGGCCGGCGTACACCATATATTTT.

This clonotype was seen only a few times. CDR3: CSARVGGRSTDTQYF. Here the CDR3 DNA reads TGCAGTGCTAGAGTCGGAGGCAGGTCCACAGATACGCAGTATTTT. The V and J genes are TRBV20-1 and TRBJ2-3; perhaps TRBD2 as D (5 bases). Germline V gene sequence: CDR1 DFQATT, CDR2 SNEGSKA (reference sequence). Trimming left V 1 base short and J 2 bases short, with 13 bases between. The CDR3 covers 15 residues.

The rearrangement uses TRBV20-1 and TRBJ2-7, with a weak D call TRBD2 (5 bases). Germline V gene data show CDR1 as DFQATT and CDR2 as SNEGSKA (reference sequence). The CDR3 is 12 amino acids. Deletions cut 0 bases from V and 7 bases from J, with 10 bases between. CDR3 residues: CSARESGKEQYF. Written as DNA, the CDR3 is TGCAGTGCTAGAGAGAGCGGAAAGGAGCAGTACTTC.

This clonotype came up many times. The rearrangement joins TRBV7-9 to TRBJ2-1; D is undetermined. CDR1 SEHNR and CDR2 FQNEAQ come from the germline V gene (reference sequence). Trimming pared 4 bases from V and 4 bases from J, leaving 5 bases between. The CDR3 length is 12 residues. The CDR3 loop reads CASSWDYNEQFF. Written as DNA, the CDR3 is TGTGCCAGCAGCTGGGATTACAATGAGCAGTTCTTC.

This clonotype was counted many times. The chain joins TRBV5-1 to TRBJ1-1, with a tentative D call TRBD1 (6 bases). V lost 7 bases and J 1 base, leaving 20 bases between the germline ends. Germline V gene data show CDR1 as SGHRS and CDR2 as YFSETQ. This CDR3 is 16 amino acids long. As DNA, the CDR3 is TGCGCCAGCCACATCCGACCGGGACAAAAGAACACTGAAGCTTTCTTT. Translated, it gives CASHIRPGQKNTEAFF.

This clonotype appeared many times. J is TRBJ2-7 and V is TRBV12-3 or TRBV12-4; no reliable D call. V was cut by 0 bases and J by 3 bases, with 9 bases left in between. The CDR3 has 14 residues. The CDR3 coding sequence is TGTGCCAGCAGTTTAGCAGGGTTGAGCTACGAGCAGTACTTC. It translates to CASSLAGLSYEQYF.